Each of the 23 T cell receptor beta chains below was sequenced from the same sample in a study of T cell responses to AZD1222 COVID-19 vaccine. The repertoire was sequenced with immunoSEQ multiplex PCR; TCRdb's copy has only in-frame clones and lacks some. The sample yields approximately 170,000 clones, around 90% seen once. Specimen: peripheral blood, collected on day 0 of AZD1222 vaccination. The origin of the receptors is an adult in good health.

The V call is TRBV18, the J call TRBJ2-2, with TRBD1 identical over 10 bases. This CDR3 region has 17 residues. Losses at the gene ends were 3 bases for V and 6 bases for J; bases not matched to a gene: 10. The germline V gene encodes CDR1 KGHSH and CDR2 LQKENI. The CDR3 is CASSPRQGAPVAGELFF. In DNA, the CDR3 is TGTGCCAGCTCACCCCGACAGGGGGCCCCTGTTGCCGGGGAGCTGTTTTTT. Complete variable domain (other parts from reference TRBV18 and TRBJ2-2): NAGVMQNPRHLVRRRGQEARLRCSPMKGHSHVYWYRQLPEEGLKFMVYLQKENIIDESGMPKERFSAEFPKEGPSILRIQQVVRGDSAAYFCASSPRQGAPVAGELFFGEGSRLTVL.

The chain uses TRBV6-6 and TRBJ2-4, with TRBD1 as a possible D gene (5 bases). Looked up from germline, CDR1 is MNHNY and CDR2 is SVGAGI (reference sequence). Trimming took 4 bases from V and 8 from J, leaving 18 bases between them. The CDR3 loop spans 15 amino acids. CDR3 nucleotides: TGTGCCAGCAGTTTTTCACAGGCCGGGTCGGACATTCAGTACTTC. Residues: CASSFSQAGSDIQYF.

Only one count was recorded for this clone. The chain has TRBV6-1 and TRBJ1-5; D not certain. V lost 2 bases, J lost 4 bases, and 6 bases lay in between. The CDR3 has 13 amino acids. CDR1 and CDR2 from the germline V gene are MNHNS and SASEGT. The CDR3 spells CASSEFRNQPQHF. DNA of the CDR3: TGTGCCAGCAGTGAATTCAGGAATCAGCCCCAGCATTTT.

Here the CDR3 DNA reads TGTGCCAGCAGCCCCGACAGGGGGCTTAACACTGAAGCTTTCTTT. This translates into CASSPDRGLNTEAFF. The chain combines TRBV5-4 with TRBJ1-1, with 10 nucleotides matching TRBD1. The CDR3 has 15 amino acids. The V segment lost 4 bases and the J segment 2 bases; nucleotides outside the gene matches: 5. CDR1 and CDR2 (germline): SGHNT, YYREEE (reference sequence).

This sequence joins TRBV18 and TRBJ2-3; no reliable D call. The CDR3 has 14 residues. Germline V gives CDR1 KGHSH, CDR2 LQKENI. V lost 6 bases, J lost 2 bases, and 12 bases lay in between. The CDR3 loop is CASSPGQVTDTQYF. The CDR3, as DNA: TGTGCCAGCTCCCCTGGCCAGGTCACAGATACGCAGTATTTT.

The chain joins TRBV27 to TRBJ1-4, with D unresolved. The germline gives CDR1 MNHEY, CDR2 SMNVEV (reference sequence). There are 15 residues in the CDR3. V gave up 2 bases and J gave up 5 bases, with 12 bases separating them. CDR3 amino acids: CASSLAGTRNEKLFF. CDR3 bases: TGTGCCAGCAGTTTAGCCGGAACCCGGAATGAAAAACTGTTTTTT.

This sequence joins TRBV6-1 and TRBJ2-7; 7 bases map to TRBD1. The V gene's germline CDR1 is MNHNS and CDR2 SASEGT. CDR3 length equals 15 residues. V lost 2 bases to trimming and J lost 4 bases; unmatched junction nucleotides: 8. The CDR3 DNA is TGTGCCAGCAGTGAAAGACAGGGAAGTAAGTACGAGCAGTACTTC. Translation gives CASSERQGSKYEQYF.

This clone was detected once. The chain combines TRBV7-9 with TRBJ1-2, with TRBD1 matching over 9 bases. The CDR3 sequence is 14 residues long. J was trimmed by 6 bases and V by 5 bases; bases with no gene match: 7. Germline CDR1 and CDR2: SEHNR and FQNEAQ (reference sequence). Written as DNA, the CDR3 is TGTGCCAGCAGCCTACAGGGGGCGACGAATGGCTACACCTTC. Residues: CASSLQGATNGYTF. The whole variable domain, filled in from reference TRBV7-9 and TRBJ1-2, reads DTGVSQNPRHKITKRGQNVTFRCDPISEHNRLYWYRQTLGQGPEFLTYFQNEAQLEKSRLLSDRFSAERPKGSFSTLEIQRTEQGDSAMYLCASSLQGATNGYTFGSGTRLTVV.

DNA for the CDR3: TGTGCCAGCAGCAAAGGGGGACTTATCACAGATACGCAGTATTTT. Encoded protein: CASSKGGLITDTQYF. The rearrangement uses TRBV3-1 (or the pseudogene TRBV3-2) and TRBJ2-3; D may correspond to TRBD1 or TRBD2 (6 bases each). Trimming removed 5 bases from V and 2 bases from J, with 14 bases in between. The CDR3 is made up of 15 amino acids. Germline V gene data show CDR1 as LGHDT and CDR2 as YNNKEL (reference sequence).

This chain uses TRBV6-5 with TRBJ1-5; TRBD1 might be the D (5 bases). V was clipped by 2 bases and J by 6 bases, with 5 bases between them. The CDR3 has 12 residues. Per germline, CDR1 MNHEY and CDR2 SVGAGI. The CDR3 reads CASSYGGQPQHF. CDR3 bases: TGTGCCAGCAGTTACGGGGGTCAGCCCCAGCATTTT.

The chain employs TRBV4-2 and TRBJ2-1; 7 bases align to TRBD2. J was trimmed by 15 bases and V by 0 bases; bases with no gene match: 8. CDR1 is LGHNA and CDR2 is YNFKEQ in the germline V gene. The CDR3 covers 13 residues. In DNA form, the CDR3 reads TGTGCCAGCAGCCAAGATAGTGGGACTATGACGTTCTTC. It translates to CASSQDSGTMTFF.

This clone was detected a few times. This rearrangement joins TRBV6-4 to TRBJ1-3; D perhaps matches TRBD1 (6 bases). Trimming pared 6 bases from V and 4 bases from J, leaving 19 bases between. CDR3 length: 16 residues. Germline lookup yields CDR1 MRHNA and CDR2 SNTAGT. The CDR3 DNA reads as TGTGCCAGCAGGATGACAGGACAGTCTCGAGGAAACACCATATATTTT. This translates into CASRMTGQSRGNTIYF.

V and J are TRBV15 and TRBJ1-2; TRBD1 is a possible D gene (6 bases). The CDR3 totals 16 residues. Per the germline V gene, CDR1 is LNHNV and CDR2 is YYDKDF (reference sequence). Trimming removed 1 base from V and 3 bases from J, with 15 bases in between. The CDR3 region has the DNA TGTGCCACCAGCAGAGCGACCGACAGGAGAGACTATGGCTACACCTTC. Amino acids: CATSRATDRRDYGYTF.

The V gene is TRBV25-1, the J gene TRBJ1-3, with a possible D match to TRBD1 (6 bases). Trimming took off 3 bases at V and 4 bases at J, with 13 bases between the two ends. This CDR3 region has 15 residues. The V gene's germline CDR1 is MGHDK and CDR2 SYGVNS. CDR3 amino acids: CASSEWGAKGNTIYF. In DNA form, the CDR3 reads TGTGCCAGCAGTGAGTGGGGGGCGAAGGGAAACACCATATATTTT.

This chain links TRBV4-1 with TRBJ2-4; D remains ambiguous. The V gene's germline CDR1 is MGHRA and CDR2 YSYEKL. Deletions cut 3 bases from V and 0 bases from J, with 15 bases between. CDR3 size: 17 residues. This chain's CDR3 is CASSHSDSRLAKNIQYF. The CDR3, as DNA: TGCGCCAGCAGCCATTCCGACTCGCGGTTAGCCAAAAACATTCAGTACTTC.

This chain uses TRBV27 with TRBJ2-2; 9 positions agree with TRBD1. Germline values: CDR1 MNHEY, CDR2 SMNVEV (reference sequence). The CDR3 loop spans 15 amino acids. Trimming at V came to 5 bases and at J to 1 base, leaving 2 bases not matched to a gene. As DNA, the CDR3 is TGTGCCAGCAGTCGGGACAGGGTGAACACCGGGGAGCTGTTTTTT. Translated, it gives CASSRDRVNTGELFF.

The J gene is TRBJ1-2, the V gene TRBV14; D call uncertain. Deletions cut 1 base from V and 4 bases from J, with 7 bases between. The CDR3 covers 13 residues. The germline gives CDR1 SGHDN, CDR2 FVKESK. The DNA for the CDR3 is TGTGCCAGCAGCCAAGGAATCGGCTATGGCTACACCTTC. Its protein product is CASSQGIGYGYTF. The full variable domain, with the rest looked up from reference TRBV14 and TRBJ1-2, is EAGVTQFPSHSVIEKGQTVTLRCDPISGHDNLYWYRRVMGKEIKFLLHFVKESKQDESGMPNNRFLAERTGGTYSTLKVQPAELEDSGVYFCASSQGIGYGYTFGSGTRLTVV.

The genes are TRBV29-1 and TRBJ1-4; D unclear. V was trimmed by 4 bases and J by 0 bases, leaving 9 bases between them. Germline-derived CDR1 and CDR2 are SQVTM and ANQGSEA. There are 14 residues in the CDR3. For the CDR3, the DNA is TGCAGCGTTGCGGAGCCCGCAACTAATGAAAAACTGTTTTTT. Protein product: CSVAEPATNEKLFF.

V gene TRBV7-6 combines with J gene TRBJ2-1; either TRBD1 or TRBD2 may fit D (7 bases each). The CDR3 contains 17 residues. V was trimmed by 2 bases and J by 3 bases, leaving 17 bases between them. Germline CDR1 is SGHVS and CDR2 is FNYEAQ. The CDR3 is CASSLPQGVAGYNEQFF. The DNA of the CDR3 is TGTGCCAGCAGCTTACCCCAGGGGGTAGCGGGCTACAATGAGCAGTTCTTC. Combining the CDR3 with reference TRBV7-6 and TRBJ2-1 gives the whole variable domain GAGVSQSPRYKVTKRGQDVALRCDPISGHVSLYWYRQALGQGPEFLTYFNYEAQQDKSGLPNDRFSAERPEGSISTLTIQRTEQRDSAMYRCASSLPQGVAGYNEQFFGPGTRLTVL.

The chain links TRBV27 to TRBJ1-1, with no clear D. CDR1 and CDR2 (germline): MNHEY, SMNVEV (reference sequence). This CDR3 spans 13 amino acids. The V and J ends lost 6 bases and 0 bases respectively, with 8 bases between them. The CDR3 DNA reads as TGTGCCAGCAGGCTCGGCATGAACACTGAAGCTTTCTTT. Translating gives CASRLGMNTEAFF.

The sample holds one count of this clone. J is TRBJ1-4 and V is TRBV5-1, with D possibly being TRBD1 (6 bases). Germline CDR1 is SGHRS and CDR2 is YFSETQ. V shed 4 bases and J shed 2 bases, with 9 bases lying between them. There are 14 residues in the CDR3. For the CDR3, the DNA is TGCGCCAGCAGCCCAGGGGTGACTAATGAAAAACTGTTTTTT. Its translation: CASSPGVTNEKLFF.

A remark on this clone: Distinct nucleotide sequences in the sample also encode this CDR3. The V gene is TRBV5-1, the J gene TRBJ1-4; 10 bases match TRBD1. V was clipped by 4 bases and J by 6 bases; unmatched bases: 6. Germline-derived CDR1 and CDR2 are SGHRS and YFSETQ. The CDR3 is 15 residues long. The CDR3 coding sequence is TGCGCCAGCAGCCTATCGGGACAGGGGCATGAAAAACTGTTTTTT. It specifies CASSLSGQGHEKLFF.

The genes are TRBV9 and TRBJ2-5, with 10 bases that match TRBD2. Germline values: CDR1 SGDLS, CDR2 YYNGEE. With V trimmed by 4 bases and J by 3 bases, 6 bases remained unmatched. This CDR3 is built from 15 residues. The CDR3 sequence is CASSKSGGAEETQYF. The CDR3 DNA is TGTGCCAGCAGCAAAAGCGGGGGGGCTGAAGAGACCCAGTACTTC.